This T cell receptor beta chain was retrieved from a study of vaccination effects on CD4 cells after COVID-19. Assay used: immunoSEQ multiplex PCR; TCRdb lists only in-frame clones, some missing. This table has about 57,000 clones, about four fifths appearing once. To note about this clone: Its antigen is unknown.

It was after nine to eleven days of culture that CD4+ T cells were isolated. Vaccination of participants consisted of two doses of either the BNT162b2 or mRNA-1273 vaccine. CDR3 length equals 18 residues. V was shortened by 1 base and J by 0 bases, with 19 bases between the two germline ends. The germline V gene encodes CDR1 GTSNPN and CDR2 SVGIG (reference sequence). The sample consisted of CD4+ T cells from PBMCs cultured without peptide, taken after COVID-19 vaccination. The sequence came from a human donor who received a COVID-19 vaccine. The V gene is TRBV30, the J gene TRBJ1-3; weak D call: TRBD1 (5 bases). CDR3 sequence: CAWSEEGRRVFSGNTIYF. In DNA, the CDR3 is TGTGCCTGGAGTGAAGAGGGGAGAAGGGTCTTCTCTGGAAACACCATATATTTT.